The 23 T cell receptor beta chains in this list originate from one sample, sequenced in a study of blood T cell repertoires in COVID-19 (TCRdb year 2020). Library preparation used the immunoSEQ multiplex PCR assay. TCRdb mirrors the immuneACCESS table, restricted to in-frame sequences. Some clones are absent from its copies; in checked studies, under half trace to an unresolved V gene, and the reason for the others is unknown. The sample has around 110,000 clones on record, 71% of them singletons. The ten top clones hold 0.75% to 1% of the sample. The sample consisted of peripheral blood. The receptors shown here come from a human donor with acute or convalescent COVID-19. The donor label of this sample is uncertain.

This clone was counted only a few times. The V call is TRBV10-3, the J call TRBJ1-2; the D is unclear. V was cut by 3 bases and J by 6 bases, with 14 bases left in between. Germline CDR1 is ENHRY and CDR2 is SYGVKD. The CDR3 spans 14 residues. The CDR3: CAISDMAGIDGYTF. In DNA form, the CDR3 reads TGTGCCATCAGTGATATGGCAGGTATTGATGGCTACACCTTC.

The sample holds one count of this clone. The J gene is TRBJ2-5, the V gene TRBV30; D possibly corresponds to TRBD2 (5 bases). Germline CDR1 reads GTSNPN; CDR2 reads SVGIG (reference sequence). V dropped 1 base and J dropped 5 bases, with 17 bases sitting between them. CDR3 size: 15 residues. The CDR3 DNA sequence: TGTGCCTGGAGTGAAGGAGGAGTACGCTCGGAGACCCAGTACTTC. Its translation: CAWSEGGVRSETQYF.

The V call is TRBV5-1, the J call TRBJ1-4; 7 nucleotides agree with TRBD1. The V gene end was trimmed by 4 bases and the J gene end by 8 bases; junction bases not matched to a gene: 11. The V gene's germline CDR1 is SGHRS and CDR2 YFSETQ. The CDR3 is made up of 15 amino acids. The CDR3 coding sequence is TGCGCCAGCAGCCCGACAGGGCCTCTGGGGGAAAAACTGTTTTTT. Translated: CASSPTGPLGEKLFF.

The rearrangement links TRBV6-5 to TRBJ2-7; weak D call: TRBD1 (6 bases). CDR3 size: 13 residues. CDR1 is MNHEY, CDR2 SVGAGI, per germline. Trimming pared 11 bases from V and 2 bases from J, leaving 16 bases between. CDR3 amino acids: CAARGPYAYEQYV. CDR3 in DNA: TGTGCCGCCAGGGGACCCTATGCCTACGAGCAGTACGTC.

The chain recombines TRBV24-1 with TRBJ2-5; TRBD1 matches at 9 bases. The CDR3 is made up of 13 amino acids. Germline V gene sequence: CDR1 KGHDR, CDR2 SFDVKD. V lost 11 bases to trimming and J lost 3 bases; unmatched junction nucleotides: 6. The CDR3 is CANRDRVKETQYF. The CDR3 DNA reads as TGTGCCAATCGGGACAGGGTAAAAGAGACCCAGTACTTC.

This clone appeared once. The chain employs TRBV7-9 and TRBJ2-1; the match to TRBD2 covers 14 bases. Germline-derived CDR1 and CDR2 are SEHNR and FQNEAQ (reference sequence). The trim removed 4 bases at V and 0 bases at J, leaving 8 bases unmatched. There are 19 residues in the CDR3. The CDR3 reads CASSSGLAGAQSSYNEQFF. The CDR3 nucleotides are TGTGCCAGCAGCTCGGGACTAGCGGGGGCCCAGAGCTCCTACAATGAGCAGTTCTTC.

This chain uses TRBV10-2 with TRBJ1-1, with 8 bases identical to TRBD1. The germline V gene has CDR1 WSHSY and CDR2 SAAADI. With V trimmed by 8 bases and J by 1 base, 9 bases remained unmatched. The CDR3 is 15 amino acids. CDR3: CASGDRPKSNTEAFF. CDR3 sequence (DNA): TGCGCCAGCGGGGACAGGCCAAAGTCGAACACTGAAGCTTTCTTT.

This sequence joins TRBV18 and TRBJ2-3, with TRBD2 matching over 9 bases. The junction had 4 bases not matched to a gene; V was cut back by 4 bases and J by 2 bases. Germline V CDR1 and CDR2: KGHSH, LQKENI. This CDR3 is 15 amino acids long. The CDR3 protein is CASSLLAGNTDTQYF. DNA for the CDR3: TGTGCCAGCTCACTGCTAGCGGGGAACACAGATACGCAGTATTTT.

The rearrangement links TRBV3-1 (or the pseudogene TRBV3-2) to TRBJ2-2; possible D gene TRBD1, 6 bases. Germline V gene data show CDR1 as LGHDT and CDR2 as YNNKEL (reference sequence). CDR3 length: 15 residues. V dropped 4 bases and J dropped 0 bases, with 9 bases sitting between them. In DNA, the CDR3 is TGTGCCAGCAGCCGGGGACACACGAACACCGGGGAGCTGTTTTTT. Protein product: CASSRGHTNTGELFF.

V is TRBV19 and J is TRBJ1-3, with D possibly TRBD1 on 6 matching bases. Germline V gene data show CDR1 as LNHDA and CDR2 as SQIVND (reference sequence). V lost 7 bases and J 2 bases, leaving 12 bases between the germline ends. This CDR3 comprises 14 residues. CDR3 DNA: TGTGCCAGTAACGAACAGGGCGCTGGAAACACCATATATTTT. This codes for CASNEQGAGNTIYF.

The J gene is TRBJ1-3, the V gene TRBV5-5; TRBD1 agrees at 7 bases. V trimming: 5 bases; J trimming: 0 bases; junction bases outside the gene matches: 2. Germline V CDR1 and CDR2: SGHKS, YYEKEE (reference sequence). CDR3 length equals 14 residues. This chain's CDR3 is CASSGTDSGNTIYF. Here the CDR3 DNA reads TGTGCCAGCAGTGGGACAGACTCTGGAAACACCATATATTTT.

The CDR3 DNA sequence: TGTGCCAGCAGCGCACAATCCTACAATGAGCAGTTCTTC. Protein sequence: CASSAQSYNEQFF. V gene TRBV7-2 combines with J gene TRBJ2-1; D uncertain. V lost 5 bases and J lost 1, with 6 bases in between. Germline loops: CDR1 SGHTA, CDR2 FQGNSA. The CDR3 totals 13 residues.

The V and J genes are TRBV7-9 and TRBJ1-6; D call uncertain. The V end was cut by 5 bases, the J end by 4 bases, with 6 bases between. The CDR3 runs to 13 residues. CDR1 SEHNR and CDR2 FQNEAQ come from the germline V gene (reference sequence). CDR3 in DNA: TGTGCCAGCAGCACTAGATATAATTCACCCCTCCACTTT. Protein sequence: CASSTRYNSPLHF.

This clone occurred a few times. The V call is TRBV7-2, the J call TRBJ2-5; 8 bases align to TRBD1. This CDR3 comprises 14 residues. Trimming took 4 bases from V and 5 from J; bases not matched to a gene: 6. Germline CDR1 reads SGHTA; CDR2 reads FQGNSA. CDR3 in DNA: TGTGCCAGCAGCTCCGCTGGACAGGGCGAGACCCAGTACTTC. Encoded protein: CASSSAGQGETQYF. The complete variable domain, with remaining parts taken from reference TRBV7-2 and TRBJ2-5, reads GAGVSQSPSNKVTEKGKDVELRCDPISGHTALYWYRQSLGQGLEFLIYFQGNSAPDKSGLPSDRFSAERTGGSVSTLTIQRTQQEDSAVYLCASSSAGQGETQYFGPGTRLLVL.

V usage is TRBV7-2 and J usage is TRBJ2-7; D is ambiguous. The CDR3 runs to 12 residues. V lost 2 bases and J 5 bases, leaving 7 bases between the germline ends. CDR1 SGHTA and CDR2 FQGNSA come from the germline V gene. As DNA, the CDR3 is TGTGCCAGCAGCTTACTGGGCAACGAGCAGTACTTC. Its translation is CASSLLGNEQYF.

This clone was detected only a few times. This chain connects TRBV6-5 to TRBJ2-3; D is uncertain. The CDR3 totals 13 residues. The ends were cut back, 4 bases at V and 4 bases at J, with 9 bases in the middle. Germline values: CDR1 MNHEY, CDR2 SVGAGI. Here the CDR3 DNA reads TGTGCCAGCAGTTCGTCTACCCCAGATACGCAGTATTTT. Translation gives CASSSSTPDTQYF.

V and J are TRBV5-1 and TRBJ1-1; no clear D. The germline V gene encodes CDR1 SGHRS and CDR2 YFSETQ. The CDR3 extends over 15 amino acids. The V end was cut by 4 bases, the J end by 5 bases, with 18 bases between. The CDR3 region is CASSLVRAGRTEAFF. CDR3 bases: TGCGCCAGCAGCCTGGTCCGAGCAGGAAGGACTGAAGCTTTCTTT.

This chain uses TRBV7-9 with TRBJ2-2, with D perhaps matching TRBD2 (6 bases). Germline-derived CDR1 and CDR2 are SEHNR and FQNEAQ (reference sequence). Trimming left V 8 bases short and J 10 bases short, with 14 bases between. The CDR3 contains 12 residues. The CDR3 DNA reads as TGTGCCAGCCGGCCCTGGGGGGAGGAGCTGTTTTTT. Amino acids: CASRPWGEELFF.

The chain links TRBV10-2 to TRBJ1-5; D might be TRBD1 (6 bases). The CDR3 runs 14 residues. The V end was cut by 2 bases, the J end by 6 bases, with 11 bases between. Germline V gives CDR1 WSHSY, CDR2 SAAADI. The CDR3 bases are TGCGCCAGCAGTGAGAGCGGGGGCGGTCAGCCCCAGCATTTT. Protein: CASSESGGGQPQHF.

The chain is built from TRBV5-1 and TRBJ1-1, with a possible D match to TRBD1 (5 bases). CDR3 length: 14 amino acids. The V and J ends lost 6 bases and 0 bases respectively, with 12 bases between them. Germline CDR1 reads SGHRS; CDR2 reads YFSETQ. CDR3 amino acids: CASTPGTMNTEAFF. Here the CDR3 DNA reads TGCGCCAGCACTCCCGGGACTATGAACACTGAAGCTTTCTTT.

The V call is TRBV30, the J call TRBJ2-1; 9 nucleotides match TRBD2. V was clipped by 0 bases and J by 8 bases; unmatched bases: 5. The CDR3 has 14 residues. Germline V gene sequence: CDR1 GTSNPN, CDR2 SVGIG (reference sequence). The CDR3 nucleotides are TGTGCCTGGAGTGTGGTAGCGGGGGACGATGAGCAGTTCTTC. Protein product: CAWSVVAGDDEQFF.

The CDR3 protein is CASSLVQGATGELFF. CDR3 in DNA: TGCGCCAGCAGCTTGGTTCAGGGGGCGACCGGGGAGCTGTTTTTT. The V and J genes are TRBV5-1 and TRBJ2-2; 8 bases agree with TRBD1. The CDR3 runs to 15 residues. Germline lookup yields CDR1 SGHRS and CDR2 YFSETQ. V trimming: 0 bases; J trimming: 5 bases; junction bases outside the gene matches: 3.

The chain links TRBV4-1 to TRBJ1-2; 10 nucleotides match TRBD1. Germline V lookup: CDR1 MGHRA, CDR2 YSYEKL. The CDR3 spans 17 residues. V gave up 1 base and J gave up 2 bases; unmatched junction bases: 7. CDR3 sequence reads: CASSQGDRGRGNYGYTF. The CDR3 DNA reads as TGCGCCAGCAGCCAAGGGGACAGGGGACGAGGCAACTATGGCTACACCTTC.